The 11 T cell receptor beta chains below all came from one sample that was sequenced in a study of blood T cell repertoires in COVID-19. The protocol was immunoSEQ multiplex PCR, while the TCRdb copy is restricted to in-frame clones and leaves out a portion. The data contain 100,000 to 150,000 clones, 80% to 90% of them singletons. The sample consisted of peripheral blood. The source of these receptors is a woman in her 50s with active or convalescent COVID-19.

This sequence joins TRBV7-8 and TRBJ2-5, with D uncertain. CDR1 and CDR2 (germline): SGHVS, FQNEAQ. V was cut by 2 bases and J by 3 bases, with 10 bases left in between. The CDR3 runs 14 residues. The CDR3 is CASSLRREKETQYF. As DNA, the CDR3 is TGTGCCAGCAGCTTAAGAAGAGAAAAAGAGACCCAGTACTTC. The entire variable domain, with the rest obtained from reference TRBV7-8 and TRBJ2-5, is as follows: GAGVSQSPRYKVAKRGQDVALRCDPISGHVSLFWYQQALGQGPEFLTYFQNEAQLDKSGLPSDRFFAERPEGSVSTLKIQRTQQEDSAVYLCASSLRREKETQYFGPGTRLLVL.

This clone was counted a few times. The genes are TRBV9 and TRBJ2-1; a weak D match, TRBD2 (6 bases). CDR1 SGDLS and CDR2 YYNGEE come from the germline V gene. The ends were cut back, 3 bases at V and 8 bases at J, with 21 bases in the middle. The CDR3 is 16 residues long. In DNA form, the CDR3 reads TGTGCCAGCAGCGCAGACGGAGGCGGGACGCTCTATGAGCAGTTCTTC. This sequence encodes CASSADGGGTLYEQFF. The full variable domain, rest sourced from reference TRBV9 and TRBJ2-1, is DSGVTQTPKHLITATGQRVTLRCSPRSGDLSVYWYQQSLDQGLQFLIQYYNGEERAKGNILERFSAQQFPDLHSELNLSSLELGDSALYFCASSADGGGTLYEQFFGPGTRLTVL.

The CDR3, as DNA: TGTGCCACCAGTGCCGTGCACAGGGCTGGCACCGGGGAGCTGTTTTTT. It specifies CATSAVHRAGTGELFF. The rearrangement uses TRBV24-1 and TRBJ2-2; D perhaps matches TRBD1 (6 bases). CDR3 size: 16 residues. Germline CDR1 and CDR2: KGHDR and SFDVKD. V lost 5 bases and J lost 4, with 16 bases in between.

This clone is a singleton in its sample. The chain employs TRBV6-2 or TRBV6-3 and TRBJ2-1, with 9 bases aligning to TRBD2. Unmatched junction bases numbered 10, after V lost 6 bases and J lost 7 bases. Germline V gene data show CDR1 as MNHEY and CDR2 as SVGEGT. The CDR3 sequence is 15 residues long. This chain's CDR3 is CASSPGVAGANEQFF. The CDR3 nucleotides are TGTGCCAGCAGCCCCGGGGTAGCGGGGGCTAATGAGCAGTTCTTC.

V and J are TRBV19 and TRBJ1-3; no clear D gene. Germline lookup yields CDR1 LNHDA and CDR2 SQIVND (reference sequence). The V end lost 3 bases, the J end lost 0 bases, and 18 bases lay between the germline ends. The CDR3 consists of 18 residues. The CDR3 reads CASSMEPGRGISGNTIYF. The CDR3 coding sequence is TGTGCCAGTAGTATGGAGCCCGGCAGAGGCATCTCTGGAAACACCATATATTTT.

This rearrangement joins TRBV4-2 to TRBJ2-6, with TRBD2 matching over 9 bases. V shed 4 bases and J 4 bases; nucleotides not matched to a gene: 14. The CDR3 has 19 residues. The germline gives CDR1 LGHNA, CDR2 YNFKEQ. In nucleotides, the CDR3 is TGTGCCAGCAGCCCTTTGACAGCGGGAGGAGCGTGGGGGGCCAACGTCCTGACTTTC. Translating gives CASSPLTAGGAWGANVLTF.

The CDR3 loop is CASSPSTGDTEAFF. CDR3 sequence (DNA): TGTGCCAGCTCCCCCTCAACAGGGGACACTGAAGCTTTCTTT. The chain combines TRBV18 with TRBJ1-1; 7 positions match TRBD1. Losses at the gene ends were 6 bases for V and 3 bases for J; bases not matched to a gene: 7. CDR1 KGHSH and CDR2 LQKENI come from the germline V gene. The CDR3 totals 14 residues.

The rearrangement uses TRBV2 and TRBJ2-3; TRBD2 aligns across 9 bases. The length of the CDR3 is 17 residues. Germline CDR1 and CDR2: SNHLY and FYNNEI. V lost 6 bases to trimming and J lost 3 bases; unmatched junction nucleotides: 13. The CDR3 region is CASRRTGWLAGTDTQYF. CDR3 in DNA: TGTGCCAGCAGGAGAACGGGATGGCTAGCGGGGACAGATACGCAGTATTTT. The full variable domain, with the rest looked up from reference TRBV2 and TRBJ2-3, is EPEVTQTPSHQVTQMGQEVILRCVPISNHLYFYWYRQILGQKVEFLVSFYNNEISEKSEIFDDQFSVERPDGSNFTLKIRSTKLEDSAMYFCASRRTGWLAGTDTQYFGPGTRLTVL.

This rearrangement joins TRBV25-1 to TRBJ1-2; D perhaps matches TRBD1 (6 bases). V dropped 4 bases and J dropped 2 bases, with 11 bases sitting between them. The germline CDR1 and CDR2 sequences are MGHDK and SYGVNS. The CDR3 is 14 amino acids. The CDR3 protein is CASSVGGANYGYTF. The CDR3 nucleotides are TGTGCCAGCAGTGTCGGGGGGGCGAACTATGGCTACACCTTC.

The V call is TRBV7-3, the J call TRBJ2-1, with 7 bases fitting TRBD2. Germline V gene sequence: CDR1 SGHTA, CDR2 FQGTGA. J gave up 2 bases and V 2 bases, and 6 bases lay outside the gene matches. The CDR3 covers 16 residues. For the CDR3, the DNA is TGTGCCAGCAGCTTAGAGGTGGGAGGGCCCTACAATGAGCAGTTCTTC. As protein: CASSLEVGGPYNEQFF. Full variable domain (missing parts from reference TRBV7-3 and TRBJ2-1): GAGVSQTPSNKVTEKGKYVELRCDPISGHTALYWYRQSLGQGPEFLIYFQGTGAADDSGLPNDRFFAVRPEGSVSTLKIQRTERGDSAVYLCASSLEVGGPYNEQFFGPGTRLTVL.

This chain links TRBV15 with TRBJ1-2; perhaps TRBD1 as D (5 bases). The CDR3 is made up of 14 amino acids. V lost 1 base to trimming and J lost 5 bases, with 11 bases between them. Per germline, CDR1 LNHNV and CDR2 YYDKDF (reference sequence). The CDR3 nucleotides read TGTGCCACCAGCAGAGGCAGGGAGGAGTATGGCTACACCTTC. Its protein product is CATSRGREEYGYTF.